This T cell receptor (beta chain) derives from a study of CD8+ T cells in alopecia areata (dated by TCRdb to about 2018). Study-wide context: Treated patients were enrolled in an open-label pilot trial of oral tofacitinib at 5 to 10 mg twice daily for moderate-to-severe alopecia areata. The study used high-throughput TCRbeta sequencing to examine T cell clonal expansion in alopecia areata, in both the C3H/HeJ mouse model and human patients. immunoSEQ multiplex PCR using 35 Vbeta forward primers and 13 Jbeta reverse primers was used to amplify TCRbeta CDR3 regions. Scalp tissue and sorted CD4+ and CD8+ peripheral blood T cells from patchy and totalis/universalis alopecia areata patients and from healthy controls were covered by human TCRbeta sequencing. Scalp clonality was compared across normal scalp (n=4), patchy alopecia areata scalp (n=8), and alopecia totalis/universalis scalp (n=8). RNA was extracted with the PAXgene miRNA kit for fixed scalp, the miRNeasy kit for PBMCs, and the RNeasy kit for mouse skin. In treated patients, disease severity was measured using the SALT score, which gives the percentage of scalp surface area affected. Patients received tofacitinib for 6 to 18 months and were then followed off drug for 6 months to check for delayed response and recurrence. Biopsies were taken from tofacitinib-treated patients at baseline and again at 4 and 24 weeks into treatment, and several of those patients also had a later scalp biopsy.

The CDR3, cysteine through phenylalanine, is 14 amino acids long. The read is trimmed to its CDR3 DNA, 42 bases read in frame from base 1. Germline trimming amounts to 0 bases on V and 7 bases on J, with 5 as the count of junction bases outside the gene matches. Sequences SQVTM (CDR1) and ANQGSEA (CDR2) are obtained from the germline V gene. Library generation was performed with the immunoSEQ multiplex PCR assay. RNA was extracted from all samples and reverse transcribed into cDNA as template for TCR sequencing. First-strand cDNA was synthesized using SuperScript III with a 2:1 mix of oligo-dT and random hexamers. A synthetic immune receptor repertoire was used to gauge amplification bias, and whatever bias remained was removed computationally. The authors processed their data as follows. After raw reads were preprocessed to remove errors, the CDR3 was defined following IMGT conventions as running from the conserved cysteine to phenylalanine. Clonality was computed by normalizing Shannon entropy by log2 of the number of productive unique TCRs and subtracting the result from 1. Whether each scalp clone was CD4 or CD8 was inferred by checking scalp TCRbeta sequences against the CD4 and CD8 repertoires from sorted blood. Drawn from immuneACCESS, this table holds only the in-frame rearrangements with V and J called that TCRdb kept. Clones are partly lost; checked studies trace under half to an unresolved V gene and leave the rest unexplained. V, J and clone size derive from that table, while D and trimming were established from the DNA sequence. Present in this sample are approximately 300,000 clones, 58% of which were seen just once. The ten largest clonotypes hold less than 2% of the sample.

In its sample, this clone was seen a few times. No cognate antigen has been identified for it. Per-base qualities were not stored, and no clone one base away is much larger. Beyond this particular receptor, the publication reports: Lesional scalp, especially in alopecia totalis/universalis, showed higher clonality and more expanded CD8+ clones than normal scalp, suggesting antigenic drive. Many expanded lesional clones persisted in scalp and blood during tofacitinib treatment, which may partly explain relapse after stopping treatment. Tofacitinib significantly decreased scalp clonality and the number of expanded CD8+ clones among the top 100 scalp clones. Because the treated cohort was small and had just a single nonresponder, larger studies are needed to establish links between baseline CD8+ expansion and response. Unlike mouse skin, where gammadelta T cells dominate, normal human skin contains resident alphabeta T cells that get sequenced too, which complicates analysis of the scalp TCR repertoire. Compared with mice, TCR sequences shared between patients were less clear, possibly partly because of HLA diversity across the patient population.

The time point label for this specimen denotes: about 25 weeks on oral tofacitinib. The meaning of the sample's treatment or condition label: oral pan-JAK inhibitor, 5-10 mg twice daily. From alopecia areata patients, peripheral blood was collected along with lesional scalp punch biopsies. PBMCs were isolated by density centrifugation and stained for CD3, CD4 and CD8, and CD4+ and CD8+ T cells were sorted on a FACSAria. The chain couples TRBV29-1 to TRBJ2-1, with TRBD1 matching 8 junction bases. This TCR came from a human donor with alopecia areata. Material: CD4+ T cells sorted from blood, obtained at week 24, from a patient treated with tofacitinib. This receptor has the CDR3 CSVEDPDRVNEQFF. The sequence in DNA is TGCAGCGTTGAAGACCCGGACAGGGTGAATGAGCAGTTCTTC.